One and the same sample provided the 17 T cell receptor beta chains below, sequenced in a study of T cells in tumors after PD-1 blockade. The data were produced by immunoSEQ multiplex PCR, yet TCRdb's version contains in-frame clones alone and is incomplete. Of about 47,000 clones in the sample, nearly 80% were seen once. The material was PBMCs, obtained before anti-PD-1 treatment. Source of these receptors: a human donor with basal cell carcinoma.

This chain connects TRBV28 to TRBJ2-7; 7 bases fit TRBD1. The germline gives CDR1 MDHEN, CDR2 SYDVKM. This CDR3 is built from 14 residues. Trimming cost V 5 bases and J 7 bases; bases outside gene matches: 11. The CDR3 nucleotides are TGTGCCAGCAGTCTACCCGGGACAGTGCTGGAGCAGTACTTC. The encoded protein is CASSLPGTVLEQYF.

J is TRBJ2-3 and V is TRBV7-6; 10 nucleotides line up with TRBD2. J lost 0 bases, V lost 4 bases, and 7 bases had no gene match. This CDR3 has 17 residues. Germline V gene lookup returns CDR1 SGHVS and CDR2 FNYEAQ. In nucleotides, the CDR3 is TGTGCCAGCAGCTCGAACGTAGCGGGGGGAAGCACAGATACGCAGTATTTT. It codes for CASSSNVAGGSTDTQYF. Full variable domain (remainder filled in from reference TRBV7-6 and TRBJ2-3): GAGVSQSPRYKVTKRGQDVALRCDPISGHVSLYWYRQALGQGPEFLTYFNYEAQQDKSGLPNDRFSAERPEGSISTLTIQRTEQRDSAMYRCASSSNVAGGSTDTQYFGPGTRLTVL.

In its sample, this clone was seen a few times. The chain joins TRBV7-3 to TRBJ2-1, with TRBD2 as a possible D gene (7 bases). CDR3 length: 16 residues. Trimming shortened V by 5 bases and J by 6 bases, and 20 bases separated the two germline ends. Germline V lookup: CDR1 SGHTA, CDR2 FQGTGA. The CDR3 region is CASSHTALGGVNEQFF. For the CDR3, the DNA is TGTGCCAGCAGCCATACGGCCCTAGGGGGGGTCAATGAGCAGTTCTTC.

This clone has only a few counts. The V gene is TRBV23-1, the J gene TRBJ2-2; TRBD1 aligns across 10 bases. TRBV23-1 counts as an open reading frame of uncertain function. The V segment lost 6 bases and the J segment 6 bases; nucleotides outside the gene matches: 13. CDR3 size: 17 residues. The CDR3 DNA is TGCGCCAGCAGGCAGACAGGGGGCTACCGGCAGTCCGGGGAGCTGTTTTTT. This translates into CASRQTGGYRQSGELFF.

This clone occurred a few times. The chain employs TRBV5-1 and TRBJ2-7, with no clear D. The ends were cut back, 0 bases at V and 2 bases at J, with 6 bases in the middle. CDR3 length: 13 residues. Germline V gene lookup returns CDR1 SGHRS and CDR2 YFSETQ. For the CDR3, the DNA is TGCGCCAGCAGCTTGGACCGACCCTACGAGCAGTACTTC. Translation: CASSLDRPYEQYF.

The sample holds many counts of this clone. The V and J genes are TRBV7-6 and TRBJ1-2; tentatively, D is TRBD1 (6 bases). The CDR3 totals 17 residues. V was shortened by 6 bases and J by 6 bases, with 26 bases between the two germline ends. Germline V gene sequence: CDR1 SGHVS, CDR2 FNYEAQ. The CDR3: CASSLSGQGIMGDGYTF. The CDR3 nucleotides are TGTGCCAGCAGTCTTTCGGGTCAGGGGATAATGGGAGATGGCTACACCTTC.

This chain uses TRBV19 with TRBJ2-6; TRBD2 might be the D (6 bases). Germline CDR1 is LNHDA and CDR2 is SQIVND (reference sequence). This CDR3 spans 15 amino acids. V dropped 6 bases and J dropped 0 bases, with 9 bases sitting between them. CDR3 DNA: TGTGCCAGTAGCATGGGGGGCTCTGGGGCCAACGTCCTGACTTTC. It encodes CASSMGGSGANVLTF. Full variable domain (rest looked up from reference TRBV19 and TRBJ2-6): DGGITQSPKYLFRKEGQNVTLSCEQNLNHDAMYWYRQDPGQGLRLIYYSQIVNDFQKGDIAEGYSVSREKKESFPLTVTSAQKNPTAFYLCASSMGGSGANVLTFGAGSRLTVL.

The chain links TRBV7-9 to TRBJ2-7, with 11 bases lining up with TRBD2. Germline V gene data show CDR1 as SEHNR and CDR2 as FQNEAQ (reference sequence). This CDR3 has 17 amino acids. Trimming took 6 bases from V and 3 from J; bases not matched to a gene: 13. In DNA, the CDR3 is TGTGCCAGCAGTCAAGGGGGACTAGCGGCCCTGAACTACGAGCAGTACTTC. It yields the protein CASSQGGLAALNYEQYF. Full variable domain (missing parts from reference TRBV7-9 and TRBJ2-7): DTGVSQNPRHKITKRGQNVTFRCDPISEHNRLYWYRQTLGQGPEFLTYFQNEAQLEKSRLLSDRFSAERPKGSFSTLEIQRTEQGDSAMYLCASSQGGLAALNYEQYFGPGTRLTVT.

The rearrangement uses TRBV5-1 and TRBJ2-5, with 13 bases matching TRBD2. There are 16 residues in the CDR3. Trimming removed 4 bases from V and 5 bases from J; junction bases left unmatched: 8. CDR1 SGHRS and CDR2 YFSETQ come from the germline V gene. CDR3 sequence (DNA): TGCGCCAGCAGCCCCGGGACTAGCGGGATAGGTGAGACCCAGTACTTC. Protein sequence: CASSPGTSGIGETQYF.

The chain is built from TRBV9 and TRBJ2-1, with 8 bases aligning to TRBD1. From germline, CDR1 is SGDLS and CDR2 YYNGEE. The CDR3 is 13 amino acids. Trimming cost V 4 bases and J 6 bases; bases outside gene matches: 3. The CDR3 loop is CASSTTGGNEQFF. In DNA, the CDR3 is TGTGCCAGCAGCACAACAGGGGGCAATGAGCAGTTCTTC.

The chain carries TRBV15 and TRBJ1-2, with D uncertain. Per germline, CDR1 LNHNV and CDR2 YYDKDF (reference sequence). Trimming took off 0 bases at V and 7 bases at J, with 18 bases between the two ends. The CDR3 covers 16 residues. CDR3 sequence (DNA): TGTGCCACCAGCAGAGAAGGCGGTCGGAAACGCGGTGGCTACACCTTC. Its translation: CATSREGGRKRGGYTF.

The J gene is TRBJ2-1, the V gene TRBV3-1 (or the pseudogene TRBV3-2), with 7 nucleotides matching TRBD1. The J segment lost 6 bases and the V segment lost 1 base, leaving 12 bases of the junction unmatched. The germline CDR1 and CDR2 sequences are LGHDT and YNNKEL (reference sequence). The CDR3 has 17 residues. CDR3 DNA sequence: TGTGCCAGCAGCCAAGGGGAAGGACAGGAGTCCGTCAATGAGCAGTTCTTC. Translation: CASSQGEGQESVNEQFF.

This clone was seen a handful of times. J is TRBJ2-2 and V is TRBV18, with 8 bases that match TRBD1. The CDR3 has 16 residues. Trimming took 4 bases from V and 0 from J; bases not matched to a gene: 4. The germline CDR1 and CDR2 sequences are KGHSH and LQKENI. CDR3 DNA: TGTGCCAGCTCACTATCGACAGGGGCGAACACCGGGGAGCTGTTTTTT. The encoded protein is CASSLSTGANTGELFF.

The chain joins TRBV21-1 to TRBJ2-3; TRBD2 is the table's D call, not checked against the DNA. TRBV21-1 is marked as a pseudogene. This CDR3 contains 15 residues. The CDR3 sequence is CASSKAGGATDTQYF. CDR3 DNA sequence: TGTGCCAGCAGCAAAGCGGGGGGGGCGACAGATACGCAGTATTTT.

This chain joins TRBV10-2 and TRBJ2-1; 8 nucleotides match TRBD2. V was clipped by 2 bases and J by 7 bases; unmatched bases: 13. The germline V gene encodes CDR1 WSHSY and CDR2 SAAADI. The CDR3 totals 17 residues. The chain's CDR3 is CASSEPRWRGAGNEQFF. CDR3 coding DNA: TGCGCCAGCAGTGAGCCCCGGTGGCGGGGGGCGGGGAATGAGCAGTTCTTC.

The table lists this clone with a few counts. The chain combines TRBV6-5 with TRBJ1-1, with TRBD1 matching 10 bases. The CDR3 consists of 15 residues. Germline trimming cut 6 bases from V and 0 bases from J; bases unmatched to any gene: 4. Germline loops: CDR1 MNHEY, CDR2 SVGAGI. CDR3 DNA: TGTGCCAGCAGCTACGGACAGGGGGTGAACACTGAAGCTTTCTTT. Its translation is CASSYGQGVNTEAFF.

V is TRBV5-1 and J is TRBJ2-3; TRBD1 aligns across 7 bases. V shed 5 bases, J shed 3 bases, and the junction held 9 bases outside the gene matches. Germline V gene data show CDR1 as SGHRS and CDR2 as YFSETQ. This CDR3 contains 15 residues. CDR3 sequence reads: CASRGLGGWTDTQYF. The CDR3 DNA reads as TGCGCCAGCAGGGGGTTAGGGGGCTGGACAGATACGCAGTATTTT.